A selection of T cell receptor beta chains follows, all from one sample in a study of OX40 agonist ivuxolimab in advanced cancers. The assay was immunoSEQ multiplex PCR, and TCRdb's table has in-frame clones only and misses some. The table lists tens of thousands of clones, approximately 80% of them singletons. This material consisted of CD4+ or CD8+ T cells sorted from blood, taken in a trial of the OX40 agonist ivuxolimab. These receptors were obtained from an adult with an advanced solid tumor such as melanoma, head and neck, liver or kidney cancer. Both conserved end residues are part of each CDR3. A D gene is named only where the DNA matches it firmly. Clone size appears in some rows only: once, few, many, or a class for an expanded clone.

D gene	V gene	J gene	clone size	CDR3 protein	CDR3 DNA
.	TRBV9	TRBJ2-3	.	CASSVTPSDIPLDTQYF	TGTGCCAGCAGCGTCACCCCTTCGGACATTCCCCTGGATACGCAGTATTTT
.	TRBV7-9	TRBJ1-1	few	CASKVAGRGTEAFF	TGTGCCAGCAAGGTAGCCGGCCGTGGCACTGAAGCTTTCTTT
.	TRBV5-1	TRBJ1-6	once	CASSLETAAPPLHF	TGCGCCAGCAGCTTGGAGACAGCCGCACCACCCCTCCACTTT
TRBD2	TRBV12-5	TRBJ2-3	.	CASTSRTGLLLTDTQYF	TGTGCTAGCACCTCAAGAACGGGACTACTACTCACAGATACGCAGTATTTT
.	TRBV7-2	TRBJ1-2	few	CASSLVRSKVTTGYTF	TGTGCCAGCAGCTTAGTAAGGTCTAAGGTCACTACCGGCTACACCTTC
.	TRBV2	TRBJ1-3	.	CASSVGSPGNTIYF	TGTGCCAGCAGTGTAGGGTCTCCTGGAAACACCATATATTTT
.	TRBV5-1	TRBJ1-1	few	CASSLGRGNTEAFF	TGCGCCAGCAGCTTGGGTCGGGGTAACACTGAAGCTTTCTTT
.	TRBV27	TRBJ2-5	.	CAIREETQYF	TGTGCCATCAGGGAGGAGACCCAGTACTTC
.	TRBV6-1	TRBJ1-6	.	CASSDDRIPGNSPLHF	TGTGCCAGCAGTGATGATCGGATACCGGGGAATTCACCCCTCCACTTT
.	TRBV7-8	TRBJ2-1	.	CASSSQAYNEQFF	TGTGCCAGCAGCTCGCAGGCCTACAATGAGCAGTTCTTC
.	TRBV2	TRBJ1-2	.	CASSVAREGGYTF	TGTGCCAGCAGTGTAGCGCGGGAAGGTGGCTACACCTTC
.	TRBV7-2	TRBJ2-4	.	CASSSYIPKNIQYF	TGTGCCAGCAGCTCCTACATCCCTAAAAACATTCAGTACTTC
.	TRBV4-2	TRBJ1-2	.	CASSQDAGPDSYGYTF	TGTGCCAGCAGCCAAGACGCAGGGCCTGACTCCTATGGCTACACCTTC
.	TRBV27	TRBJ1-1	.	CASSFLDRNAEAFF	TGTGCCAGCAGTTTCTTGGACCGGAACGCTGAAGCTTTCTTT
.	TRBV5-1	TRBJ2-6	.	CASSLAGDRANVLTF	TGCGCCAGCAGCTTGGCTGGGGATAGGGCCAACGTCCTGACTTTC
.	TRBV7-9	TRBJ2-5	few	CASSLVFQEETQYF	TGTGCCAGCAGCTTAGTATTTCAGGAGGAGACCCAGTACTTC
TRBD2	TRBV19	TRBJ2-5	.	CASTGRGFQETQYF	TGTGCCAGTACGGGGCGGGGGTTCCAAGAGACCCAGTACTTC
TRBD1	TRBV5-6	TRBJ1-4	.	CASSLDRQGFGQLFF	TGTGCCAGCAGCTTGGATCGACAGGGATTCGGCCAACTGTTTTTT
.	TRBV6-1	TRBJ1-6	.	CASRGRGNSPLHF	TGTGCCAGCAGGGGGCGCGGAAATTCACCCCTCCACTTT
TRBD1	TRBV9	TRBJ1-3	.	CASSVSPPGQGQSTIYF	TGTGCCAGCAGCGTTTCCCCTCCGGGACAGGGGCAATCCACCATATATTTT
.	TRBV5-4	TRBJ1-6	.	CASSPQADSPLHF	TGTGCCAGCAGCCCCCAGGCCGATTCACCCCTCCACTTT
.	TRBV18	TRBJ1-6	.	CASSPLPRSTVGSPLHF	TGTGCCAGCTCACCACTCCCCCGGTCTACCGTGGGCTCACCCCTCCACTTT